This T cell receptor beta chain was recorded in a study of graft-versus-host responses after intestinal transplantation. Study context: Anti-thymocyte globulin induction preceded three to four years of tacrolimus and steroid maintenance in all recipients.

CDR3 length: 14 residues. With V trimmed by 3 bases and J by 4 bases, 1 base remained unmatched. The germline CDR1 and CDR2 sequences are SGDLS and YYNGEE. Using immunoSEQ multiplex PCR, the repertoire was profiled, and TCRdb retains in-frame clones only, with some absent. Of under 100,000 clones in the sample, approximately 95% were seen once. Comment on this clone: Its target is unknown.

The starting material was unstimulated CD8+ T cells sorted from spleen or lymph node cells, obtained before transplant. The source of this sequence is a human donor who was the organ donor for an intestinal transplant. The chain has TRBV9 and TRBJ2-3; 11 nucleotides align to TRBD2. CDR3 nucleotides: TGTGCCAGCAGCGGGACTAGCGGGCCAGATACGCAGTATTTT. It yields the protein CASSGTSGPDTQYF.